This T cell receptor (beta chain) came from a study of cytomegalovirus exposure and HLA in healthy donors. Study conclusions and caveats: Compared with the roughly 700-donor mean, an Asian-associated ancestry cluster reportedly had fewer N-insertions, according to a later analysis. Some TCR beta chains (164 of them) were listed as cytomegalovirus-associated. In an earlier analysis, in 587 donors, most V segments appeared productive either ~90% or ~30% of the time. Rates of TCR association differed by HLA locus in a later analysis, with DRB1 highest and HLA-C lowest.

A note on this clone: Its antigen remains unknown.

The CDR3 covers 14 residues. With V trimmed by 0 bases and J by 8 bases, 4 bases remained unmatched. In germline, CDR1 is MRHNA, CDR2 SNTAGT. PCR involved 60 Vbeta and 13 Jbeta primers. Clones were read by immunoSEQ multiplex PCR, and TCRdb kept only the in-frame ones, dropping some. This table holds 200,000 to 250,000 clones, over 80% found once. This chain uses TRBV6-4 with TRBJ2-1; 7 bases align to TRBD1. This receptor was identified in a boy aged 2 to 9 in good health and CMV-seronegative. Sequencing used PBMCs. As DNA, the CDR3 is TGTGCCAGCAGTGACTCGGCAGGGGGACATGAGCAGTTCTTC. It yields the protein CASSDSAGGHEQFF.